This TCR beta chain came from a study of cytomegalovirus exposure and HLA in healthy donors. About this clone: The antigen is undetermined.

The germline V gene encodes CDR1 SNHLY and CDR2 FYNNEI. The CDR3 contains 14 residues. V was trimmed by 0 bases and J by 5 bases, leaving 10 bases between them. Findings of the study overall: A few V segments could not be told apart, such as TRBV6-2 and TRBV6-3, and were left out. Testing in vitro showed three CMV-associated chains specific for CMV antigens.

The primer mix had 60 Vbeta and 13 Jbeta primers. Clones were read by immunoSEQ multiplex PCR, and TCRdb kept only the in-frame ones, dropping some. This listing includes approximately 140,000 clones. Participants comprised healthy donors of bone marrow. The receptor comes from a woman aged 40 to 49 in good health and CMV-seronegative. The sequencing sample was made of PBMCs. V and J are TRBV2 and TRBJ1-1, with D possibly TRBD1 on 5 matching bases. For the CDR3, the DNA is TGTGCCAGCAGTGAAGCCGGGGGGAGGACTGAAGCTTTCTTT. This translates into CASSEAGGRTEAFF. Using reference TRBV2 and TRBJ1-1 for the parts outside the CDR3, the full variable domain is EPEVTQTPSHQVTQMGQEVILRCVPISNHLYFYWYRQILGQKVEFLVSFYNNEISEKSEIFDDQFSVERPDGSNFTLKIRSTKLEDSAMYFCASSEAGGRTEAFFGQGTRLTVV.